These 32 T cell receptor beta chains came from one sample sequenced in a study of T cell responses to AZD1222 COVID-19 vaccine. Repertoires were generated with immunoSEQ multiplex PCR, while TCRdb's copy carries only in-frame clones and drops some. The sample yields some 42,000 clones, 75% to 90% seen once. The material was peripheral blood, obtained 28 days after the second AZD1222 dose. These receptor sequences come from an adult who received the AZD1222 COVID-19 vaccine.

This chain links TRBV15 with TRBJ2-7; no firm D call. Germline-derived CDR1 and CDR2 are LNHNV and YYDKDF (reference sequence). The CDR3 runs 12 residues. Trimming stripped 0 bases from V and 5 bases from J, with 5 bases between. The CDR3 spells CATSRDGNEQYF. The DNA for the CDR3 is TGTGCCACCAGCAGAGATGGCAACGAGCAGTACTTC. The full variable domain, completed using reference TRBV15 and TRBJ2-7, is DAMVIQNPRYQVTQFGKPVTLSCSQTLNHNVMYWYQQKSSQAPKLLFHYYDKDFNNEADTPDNFQSRRPNTSFCFLDIRSPGLGDTAMYLCATSRDGNEQYFGPGTRLTVT.

This clone has only a few counts. The rearrangement uses TRBV3-1 (or the pseudogene TRBV3-2) and TRBJ2-3; the D is unclear. Trimming pared 2 bases from V and 3 bases from J, leaving 15 bases between. The length of the CDR3 is 16 residues. CDR1 is LGHDT and CDR2 is YNNKEL in the germline V gene (reference sequence). Written as DNA, the CDR3 is TGTGCCAGCAGCCAAACGTTGGCGGCCGTTACAGATACGCAGTATTTT. Translated: CASSQTLAAVTDTQYF.

This clone turned up a few times. The rearrangement joins TRBV13 to TRBJ2-7; D is ambiguous. V lost 5 bases and J 2 bases, leaving 13 bases between the germline ends. Germline CDR1 reads PRHDT; CDR2 reads FYEKMQ (reference sequence). This CDR3 region has 14 residues. The CDR3 region is CASSPQPGAYEQYF. In DNA, the CDR3 is TGTGCCAGCAGCCCTCAACCTGGGGCCTACGAGCAGTACTTC.

The rearrangement joins TRBV10-3 to TRBJ1-2; 7 positions match TRBD1. With V trimmed by 6 bases and J by 8 bases, 18 bases remained unmatched. CDR1 is ENHRY and CDR2 is SYGVKD in the germline V gene. The CDR3 has 16 amino acids. CDR3 nucleotides: TGTGCCATCAGCAACCGGGACAGCGGGGCGCGGAGCGGCTACACCTTC. Translated: CAISNRDSGARSGYTF.

The V gene is TRBV6-5, the J gene TRBJ2-3, with 9 bases that match TRBD2. The CDR3 runs 16 residues. CDR1 is MNHEY, CDR2 SVGAGI, per germline. Trimming removed 2 bases from V and 2 bases from J; junction bases left unmatched: 5. The CDR3 region has the DNA TGTGCCAGCAGTTACGCGGGACTAGCTGCCACAGATACGCAGTATTTT. This codes for CASSYAGLAATDTQYF.

J is TRBJ1-3 and V is TRBV9; D is ambiguous. Germline V gene sequence: CDR1 SGDLS, CDR2 YYNGEE. Deletions cut 0 bases from V and 0 bases from J, with 7 bases between. The CDR3 has 15 amino acids. This CDR3 is CASSVAWYSGNTIYF. In DNA, the CDR3 is TGTGCCAGCAGCGTAGCTTGGTACTCTGGAAACACCATATATTTT.

The rearrangement joins TRBV19 to TRBJ1-1; D is unresolved. CDR1 LNHDA and CDR2 SQIVND come from the germline V gene (reference sequence). V lost 8 bases and J 1 base, leaving 8 bases between the germline ends. This CDR3 has 12 residues. The CDR3 sequence: CASEKRNTEAFF. The DNA of the CDR3 is TGTGCCAGTGAGAAAAGGAACACTGAAGCTTTCTTT. The whole variable domain, filled in from reference TRBV19 and TRBJ1-1, reads DGGITQSPKYLFRKEGQNVTLSCEQNLNHDAMYWYRQDPGQGLRLIYYSQIVNDFQKGDIAEGYSVSREKKESFPLTVTSAQKNPTAFYLCASEKRNTEAFFGQGTRLTVV.

CDR3 region: CASSDTGTGTGGGSQETQYF. For the CDR3, the DNA is TGTGCCAGCAGTGACACCGGGACAGGTACGGGGGGAGGGAGTCAAGAGACCCAGTACTTC. The V call is TRBV6-4, the J call TRBJ2-5; possibly TRBD1 for D (8 bases). In germline, CDR1 is MRHNA, CDR2 SNTAGT. Trimming pared 2 bases from V and 2 bases from J, leaving 27 bases between. This CDR3 has 20 amino acids.

This chain joins TRBV7-3 and TRBJ2-1; 11 bases agree with TRBD2. This CDR3 contains 15 residues. The V and J ends lost 2 bases and 5 bases, in that order; junction bases with no gene match: 2. Germline V gene data show CDR1 as SGHTA and CDR2 as FQGTGA. The CDR3 is CASSLRLAGNNEQFF. The CDR3 DNA sequence: TGTGCCAGCAGCTTACGACTAGCGGGGAACAATGAGCAGTTCTTC. Drawing the rest from reference TRBV7-3 and TRBJ2-1, the complete variable domain is GAGVSQTPSNKVTEKGKYVELRCDPISGHTALYWYRQSLGQGPEFLIYFQGTGAADDSGLPNDRFFAVRPEGSVSTLKIQRTERGDSAVYLCASSLRLAGNNEQFFGPGTRLTVL.

J is TRBJ1-3 and V is TRBV5-6; D is possibly TRBD1 (5 bases). CDR1 is SGHDT, CDR2 YYEEEE, per germline. The length of the CDR3 is 15 residues. Trimming took 2 bases from V and 0 from J, leaving 9 bases between them. The CDR3 bases are TGTGCCAGCAGCTTAAGGGGCTACTCTGGAAACACCATATATTTT. Translation: CASSLRGYSGNTIYF.

This clone was found a few times. J is TRBJ1-2 and V is TRBV12-3 or TRBV12-4, with 8 bases fitting TRBD1. After removal of 4 bases from V and 8 bases from J, the junction contained 3 bases not matched to a gene. This CDR3 contains 12 residues. The CDR3 spells CASSSAGGGYTF. CDR3 DNA sequence: TGTGCCAGCAGTTCCGCAGGGGGCGGCTACACCTTC.

V is TRBV7-3 and J is TRBJ2-2; D call uncertain. CDR1 and CDR2 (germline): SGHTA, FQGTGA. Trimming left V 3 bases short and J 6 bases short, with 5 bases between. CDR3 length: 12 residues. The CDR3 DNA follows: TGTGCCAGCAGCTTCCACCCCGGGGAGCTGTTTTTT. Translated: CASSFHPGELFF.

The rearrangement links TRBV6-1 to TRBJ2-7; D is unclear. CDR1 MNHNS and CDR2 SASEGT come from the germline V gene. The CDR3 has 16 amino acids. V gave up 4 bases and J gave up 2 bases, with 18 bases separating them. The CDR3 DNA sequence: TGTGCCAGCAGTGGGGGTGTCGGCCGTAATCCCTACGAGCAGTACTTC. Protein product: CASSGGVGRNPYEQYF.

The chain recombines TRBV5-4 with TRBJ2-7, with D possibly matching TRBD1 (5 bases). The CDR3 runs 15 residues. V dropped 6 bases and J dropped 2 bases, with 18 bases sitting between them. Looked up from germline, CDR1 is SGHNT and CDR2 is YYREEE (reference sequence). In DNA, the CDR3 is TGTGCCAGCAACTCCCTAGGGGAAACCGCCTACGAGCAGTACTTC. Translated, it gives CASNSLGETAYEQYF. The whole variable domain, remainder taken from reference TRBV5-4 and TRBJ2-7, is ETGVTQSPTHLIKTRGQQVTLRCSSQSGHNTVSWYQQALGQGPQFIFQYYREEENGRGNFPPRFSGLQFPNYSSELNVNALELDDSALYLCASNSLGETAYEQYFGPGTRLTVT.

This clone was counted a single time. V usage is TRBV2 and J usage is TRBJ2-3, with D unresolved. The V end lost 6 bases, the J end lost 0 bases, and 13 bases lay between the germline ends. This CDR3 has 15 amino acids. Germline V gene data show CDR1 as SNHLY and CDR2 as FYNNEI. CDR3 protein: CASRFSTLSTDTQYF. CDR3 DNA sequence: TGTGCCAGCAGGTTTTCCACCTTAAGCACAGATACGCAGTATTTT. The entire variable domain, with the rest obtained from reference TRBV2 and TRBJ2-3, is as follows: EPEVTQTPSHQVTQMGQEVILRCVPISNHLYFYWYRQILGQKVEFLVSFYNNEISEKSEIFDDQFSVERPDGSNFTLKIRSTKLEDSAMYFCASRFSTLSTDTQYFGPGTRLTVL.

CDR3 region: CASSLGSDSRYGYTF. In DNA form, the CDR3 reads TGTGCCAGCAGTTTAGGAAGTGACAGTCGCTATGGCTACACCTTC. The chain carries TRBV28 and TRBJ1-2; TRBD1 is a possible D gene (5 bases). Germline V CDR1 and CDR2: MDHEN, SYDVKM. This CDR3 contains 15 residues. Trimming took off 2 bases at V and 4 bases at J, with 14 bases between the two ends.

V gene TRBV29-1 combines with J gene TRBJ1-1, with D unclear. Germline V gives CDR1 SQVTM, CDR2 ANQGSEA. Trimming took 2 bases from V and 6 from J, leaving 4 bases between them. The CDR3 runs to 10 residues. CDR3 amino acids: CSVESPEAFF. The CDR3 bases are TGCAGCGTTGAATCTCCTGAAGCTTTCTTT.

This sequence joins TRBV4-1 and TRBJ2-3; D possibly corresponds to TRBD1 (5 bases). Germline V gives CDR1 MGHRA, CDR2 YSYEKL. V dropped 4 bases and J dropped 4 bases, with 12 bases sitting between them. CDR3 length: 14 amino acids. The CDR3: CASSPPQTADTQYF. CDR3 bases: TGCGCCAGCAGCCCCCCTCAGACAGCAGATACGCAGTATTTT.

The genes are TRBV11-1 and TRBJ2-7; D is ambiguous. The CDR3 is made up of 12 amino acids. Deletions cut 6 bases from V and 3 bases from J, with 9 bases between. CDR1 and CDR2 from the germline V gene are SGHAT and FQDESV (reference sequence). The CDR3 DNA is TGTGCCAGCAGTCCACACGGCTACGAGCAGTACTTC. Translation gives CASSPHGYEQYF.

This chain joins TRBV5-4 and TRBJ2-1, with a weak D call TRBD1 (5 bases). Germline V CDR1 and CDR2: SGHNT, YYREEE (reference sequence). The CDR3 totals 15 residues. V lost 0 bases and J lost 1, with 8 bases in between. CDR3 coding DNA: TGTGCCAGCAGCTTGGGACAGACATCCTACAATGAGCAGTTCTTC. Protein: CASSLGQTSYNEQFF. Full variable domain (outside the CDR3, taken from reference TRBV5-4 and TRBJ2-1): ETGVTQSPTHLIKTRGQQVTLRCSSQSGHNTVSWYQQALGQGPQFIFQYYREEENGRGNFPPRFSGLQFPNYSSELNVNALELDDSALYLCASSLGQTSYNEQFFGPGTRLTVL.

In DNA, the CDR3 is TGTGCCAGCACCTCTCCCCGGGGTCTACAAGAGACCCAGTACTTC. Amino acids: CASTSPRGLQETQYF. This chain uses TRBV2 with TRBJ2-5; a possible D gene is TRBD2 (5 bases). CDR3 length: 15 residues. CDR1 and CDR2 (germline): SNHLY, FYNNEI. V was cut by 7 bases and J by 2 bases, with 17 bases left in between.

This chain links TRBV10-2 with TRBJ1-5; a possible D gene is TRBD1 (6 bases). Germline CDR1 reads WSHSY; CDR2 reads SAAADI. The CDR3 loop spans 13 amino acids. Deletions cut 6 bases from V and 5 bases from J, with 11 bases between. The CDR3 reads CASRSAGDQPQHF. CDR3 DNA: TGCGCCAGCAGGTCGGCAGGGGATCAGCCCCAGCATTTT.

The rearrangement joins TRBV5-1 to TRBJ2-1; TRBD2 matches at 10 bases. This CDR3 contains 15 residues. The V gene end was trimmed by 2 bases and the J gene end by 5 bases; junction bases not matched to a gene: 4. CDR1 is SGHRS and CDR2 is YFSETQ in the germline V gene. In DNA form, the CDR3 reads TGCGCCAGCAGCTTCGGACTAGCGGTAGACAATGAGCAGTTCTTC. As protein: CASSFGLAVDNEQFF. Combining the CDR3 with reference TRBV5-1 and TRBJ2-1 gives the whole variable domain KAGVTQTPRYLIKTRGQQVTLSCSPISGHRSVSWYQQTPGQGLQFLFEYFSETQRNKGNFPGRFSGRQFSNSRSEMNVSTLELGDSALYLCASSFGLAVDNEQFFGPGTRLTVL.

The V gene is TRBV30, the J gene TRBJ2-3; perhaps TRBD1 as D (5 bases). The CDR3 is made up of 13 amino acids. Germline assignment: CDR1 GTSNPN and CDR2 SVGIG (reference sequence). Trimming left V 5 bases short and J 0 bases short, with 9 bases between. The CDR3 is CAWGAGSTDTQYF. The CDR3 DNA is TGTGCCTGGGGGGCCGGGAGCACAGATACGCAGTATTTT.

This chain joins TRBV9 and TRBJ1-2; perhaps TRBD1 as D (5 bases). Germline lookup yields CDR1 SGDLS and CDR2 YYNGEE. The CDR3 runs to 13 residues. Trimming pared 0 bases from V and 4 bases from J, leaving 7 bases between. The CDR3 spells CASSVEQAYGYTF. CDR3 sequence (DNA): TGTGCCAGCAGCGTAGAACAGGCCTATGGCTACACCTTC.

This clone was counted between two and nine times. The rearrangement uses TRBV7-2 and TRBJ2-3, with 9 bases matching TRBD2. This CDR3 spans 17 amino acids. Germline V lookup: CDR1 SGHTA, CDR2 FQGNSA. V dropped 5 bases and J dropped 5; count of bases not matched to a gene: 14. In nucleotides, the CDR3 is TGTGCCAGCAGCCACCCCCGGCGGGGGGGCCAAGAAGATACGCAGTATTTT. It codes for CASSHPRRGGQEDTQYF.

This rearrangement joins TRBV11-3 to TRBJ2-2, with D uncertain. Germline V gene sequence: CDR1 SGHNT, CDR2 YENEEA. Trimming removed 4 bases at V and 4 bases at J, with 16 bases between. This CDR3 region has 16 residues. The CDR3 nucleotides read TGTGCCAGCAGCTCCCGGCCGCCGCCCCTCACCGGGGAGCTGTTTTTT. Translated, it gives CASSSRPPPLTGELFF.

V and J are TRBV11-1 and TRBJ2-7; 10 bases fit TRBD1. With V trimmed by 5 bases and J by 3 bases, 7 bases remained unmatched. The germline V gene has CDR1 SGHAT and CDR2 FQDESV (reference sequence). This CDR3 contains 15 residues. The CDR3 region is CASSLDRGDLYEQYF. The CDR3 region has the DNA TGTGCCAGCAGCCTGGACAGGGGGGATCTCTACGAGCAGTACTTC.

The chain uses TRBV29-1 and TRBJ2-7, with TRBD1 as a possible D gene (6 bases). This CDR3 has 13 amino acids. Germline V gene lookup returns CDR1 SQVTM and CDR2 ANQGSEA. Trimming took 5 bases from V and 7 from J, leaving 18 bases between them. CDR3 DNA: TGCAGCGTTTATTGGCAGGGGAGAGAGGAGCAGTACTTC. Its translation: CSVYWQGREEQYF.

The chain employs TRBV9 and TRBJ1-6; D gene unclear. V lost 4 bases and J 0 bases, leaving 14 bases between the germline ends. CDR1 and CDR2 (germline): SGDLS, YYNGEE. The CDR3 spans 17 residues. As DNA, the CDR3 is TGTGCCAGCAGCCCCCAGGCGGCTAGCTCCTATAATTCACCCCTCCACTTT. This codes for CASSPQAASSYNSPLHF.

The chain couples TRBV6-1 to TRBJ2-1; D is possibly TRBD1 (5 bases). In germline, CDR1 is MNHNS, CDR2 SASEGT. V was shortened by 2 bases and J by 6 bases, with 11 bases between the two germline ends. The CDR3 spans 14 residues. This CDR3 is CASSETRTTNEQFF. The CDR3 nucleotides read TGTGCCAGCAGTGAAACAAGGACAACCAATGAGCAGTTCTTC.

The gene calls are TRBV12-3 or TRBV12-4 and TRBJ2-7; no definite D call. Trimming stripped 2 bases from V and 6 bases from J, with 11 bases between. The CDR3 sequence is 13 residues long. The CDR3 DNA follows: TGTGCCAGCAGTTTAAGCCCTAAACTCGAGCAGTACTTC. Residues: CASSLSPKLEQYF.